This note documents a single T cell receptor beta chain sequence. No antigen is known for it. This sample was taken from a study of cytomegalovirus exposure and HLA in healthy donors. From germline, CDR1 is LNHDA and CDR2 SQIVND (reference sequence). The V segment lost 9 bases and the J segment 5 bases; nucleotides outside the gene matches: 14. This CDR3 region has 15 residues. Primers included in the PCR were 60 Vbeta and 13 Jbeta primers. Some clones are missing from TCRdb's copy, which holds only in-frame ones; the method was immunoSEQ multiplex PCR. The table lists some 26,000 clones. Study-wide results and caveats: In presence/absence analyses, roughly uniform sequencing depth across donors was assumed. CMV serostatus was the sole immune exposure data available. Most CMV-associated TCR beta chains appeared HLA-restricted in a later analysis. The classifier reportedly diagnosed cytomegalovirus status with high sensitivity and specificity.

The chain couples TRBV19 to TRBJ1-2, with TRBD1 identical over 8 bases. The receptor was derived from a male donor in good health and CMV-seropositive. Sequenced sample: PBMCs. This CDR3 is CASSRDRTGGYGYTF. The DNA of the CDR3 is TGTGCCAGCTCCCGGGACAGGACTGGGGGGTATGGCTACACCTTC.